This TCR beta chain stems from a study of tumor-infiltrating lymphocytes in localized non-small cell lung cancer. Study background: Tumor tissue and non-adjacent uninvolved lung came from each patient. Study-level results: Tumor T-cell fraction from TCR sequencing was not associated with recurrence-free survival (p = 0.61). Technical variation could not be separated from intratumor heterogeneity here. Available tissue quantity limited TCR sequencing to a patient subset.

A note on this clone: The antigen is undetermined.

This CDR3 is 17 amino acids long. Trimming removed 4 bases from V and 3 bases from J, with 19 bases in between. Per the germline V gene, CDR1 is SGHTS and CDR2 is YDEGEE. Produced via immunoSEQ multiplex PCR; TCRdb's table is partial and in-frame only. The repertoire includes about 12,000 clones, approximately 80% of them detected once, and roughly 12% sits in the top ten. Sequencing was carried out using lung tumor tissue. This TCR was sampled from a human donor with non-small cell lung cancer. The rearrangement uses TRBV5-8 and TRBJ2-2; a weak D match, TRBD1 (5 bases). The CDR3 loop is CASSRGRTYTYTGELFF. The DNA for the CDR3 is TGTGCCAGCAGCCGTGGCCGGACATATACTTACACCGGGGAGCTGTTTTTT.